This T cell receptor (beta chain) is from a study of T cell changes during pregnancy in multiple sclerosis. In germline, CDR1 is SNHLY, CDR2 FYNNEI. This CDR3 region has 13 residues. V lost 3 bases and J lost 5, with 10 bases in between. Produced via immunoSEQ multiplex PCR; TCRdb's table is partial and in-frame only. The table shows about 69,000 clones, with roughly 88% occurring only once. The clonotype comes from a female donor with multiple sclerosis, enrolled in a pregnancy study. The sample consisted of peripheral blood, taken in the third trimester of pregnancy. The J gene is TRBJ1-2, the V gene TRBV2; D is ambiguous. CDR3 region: CASSEEQIYGYTF. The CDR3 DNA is TGTGCCAGCAGTGAGGAACAGATTTATGGCTACACCTTC.